This T cell receptor (beta chain) was captured in a study of control samples from healthy donors and cancer patients. The method was immunoSEQ multiplex PCR; TCRdb's version includes in-frame clones alone and lacks a portion of them. Its listing shows approximately 190,000 clones. Germline values: CDR1 MDHEN, CDR2 SYDVKM. The junction had 3 bases not matched to a gene; V was cut back by 0 bases and J by 5 bases. The length of the CDR3 is 14 residues. This rearrangement joins TRBV28 to TRBJ1-2, with TRBD1 matching over 7 bases. Sequencing input: blood. The clonotype originates from a woman aged 30 to 39 in good health. The DNA for the CDR3 is TGTGCCAGCAGTTTATGGTCGGGACAGTATGGCTACACCTTC. Amino acids: CASSLWSGQYGYTF.